This T cell receptor beta chain was recovered during a study of blood T cell repertoires in COVID-19. Study in general: COVID-19 samples, acute and convalescent, were from the United States, Italy and Spain. Nucleic acid was either cDNA or gDNA, and it came from T cells, B-cell-depleted T cells, or PBMCs.

Only in-frame clones appear in the TCRdb table, and some are missing; sequencing was by immunoSEQ multiplex PCR. The sample consists of nearly 80,000 clones, approximately 80% of them appearing once. Trimming cost V 1 base and J 5 bases; bases outside gene matches: 5. The CDR3 sequence is 16 residues long. CDR1 and CDR2 from the germline V gene are LGHNA and YSLEER. J is TRBJ2-5 and V is TRBV4-3; 12 bases align to TRBD1. This sequence originates from a man in his 60s with active or convalescent COVID-19. Sequencing used peripheral blood. The chain's CDR3 is CASSQGTGQGAETQYF. CDR3 DNA sequence: TGCGCCAGCAGCCAAGGGACGGGACAGGGGGCCGAGACCCAGTACTTC.